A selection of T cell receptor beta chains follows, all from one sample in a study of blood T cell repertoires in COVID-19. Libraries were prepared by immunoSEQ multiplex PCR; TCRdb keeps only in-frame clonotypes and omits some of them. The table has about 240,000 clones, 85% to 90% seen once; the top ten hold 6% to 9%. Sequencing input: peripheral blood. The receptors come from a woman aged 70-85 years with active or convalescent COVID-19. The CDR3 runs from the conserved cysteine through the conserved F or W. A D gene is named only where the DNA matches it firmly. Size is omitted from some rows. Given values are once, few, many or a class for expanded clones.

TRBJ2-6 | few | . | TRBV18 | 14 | CASSLRGGANVLTF | TGTGCCAGCTCACTTCGAGGAGGGGCCAACGTCCTGACTTTC
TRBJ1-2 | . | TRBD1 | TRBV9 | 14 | CASSVEGQGRGYTF | TGTGCCAGCAGCGTAGAGGGACAGGGTCGCGGCTACACCTTC
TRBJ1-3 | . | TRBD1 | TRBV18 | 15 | CASSDRTGAGNTIYF | TGTGCCAGCTCGGATAGGACAGGGGCTGGAAACACCATATATTTT
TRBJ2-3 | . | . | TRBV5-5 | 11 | CASRSGITQYF | TGTGCCAGCCGCTCAGGGATTACGCAGTATTTT
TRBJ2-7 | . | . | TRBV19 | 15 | CASSKGTGGAYEQYF | TGTGCCAGTAGCAAGGGAACAGGAGGGGCCTACGAGCAGTACTTC
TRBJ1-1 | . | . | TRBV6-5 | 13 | CASRIQGSTEAFF | TGTGCCAGCAGGATACAGGGAAGCACTGAAGCTTTCTTT
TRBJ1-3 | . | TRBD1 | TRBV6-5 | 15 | CASSYLTGGGNTIYF | TGTGCCAGCAGTTACCTAACAGGGGGCGGAAACACCATATATTTT
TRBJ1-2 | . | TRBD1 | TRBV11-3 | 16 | CASSPFPFDRGYGYTF | TGTGCCAGCAGCCCCTTTCCCTTTGACAGGGGCTATGGCTACACCTTC
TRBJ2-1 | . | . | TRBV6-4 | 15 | CASSAGGSSYNEQFF | TGTGCCAGCAGTGCCGGTGGGAGCTCCTACAATGAGCAGTTCTTC
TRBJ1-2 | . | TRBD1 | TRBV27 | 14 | CASSTGGENYGYTF | TGTGCCAGCAGTACAGGGGGCGAGAACTATGGCTACACCTTC
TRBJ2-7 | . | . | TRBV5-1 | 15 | CASSPLTGGFYEQYF | TGCGCCAGCAGCCCCCTGACAGGTGGGTTCTACGAGCAGTACTTC
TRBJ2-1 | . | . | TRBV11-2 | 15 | CASSPRASGYNEQFF | TGTGCCAGCAGCCCGCGGGCCTCGGGTTACAATGAGCAGTTCTTC
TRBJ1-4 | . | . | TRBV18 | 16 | CASSLRGIATNEKLFF | TGTGCCAGCTCCCTCCGCGGGATTGCAACTAATGAAAAACTGTTTTTT
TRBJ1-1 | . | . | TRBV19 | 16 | CASSPRSLPQNTEAFF | TGTGCCAGTAGTCCCAGGTCGCTCCCCCAGAACACTGAAGCTTTCTTT
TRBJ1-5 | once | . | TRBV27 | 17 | CASSPTQGGAGHQPQHF | TGTGCCAGCAGTCCAACACAGGGAGGGGCGGGTCATCAGCCCCAGCATTTT
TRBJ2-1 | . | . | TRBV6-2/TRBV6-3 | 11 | CASSQGLGIFF | TGTGCCAGCAGCCAGGGACTCGGAATCTTCTTC
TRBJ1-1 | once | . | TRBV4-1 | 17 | CASSYSSLGGVNTEAFF | TGCGCCAGCAGCTATTCCTCACTCGGAGGCGTGAACACTGAAGCTTTCTTT
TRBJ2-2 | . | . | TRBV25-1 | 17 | CASSPYDRRGNTGELFF | TGTGCCAGCTCGCCTTACGACAGAAGAGGGAACACCGGGGAGCTGTTTTTT
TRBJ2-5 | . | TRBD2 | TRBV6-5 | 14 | CASSPVGGQETQYF | TGTGCCAGCAGCCCCGTGGGGGGGCAAGAGACCCAGTACTTC
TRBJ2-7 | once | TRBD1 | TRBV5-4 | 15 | CASSPPTGTRYEQYF | TGTGCCAGCAGCCCCCCGACAGGGACCCGCTACGAGCAGTACTTC
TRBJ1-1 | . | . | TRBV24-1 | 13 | CATSDFRGTEAFF | TGTGCCACCAGTGATTTTCGGGGGACTGAAGCTTTCTTT
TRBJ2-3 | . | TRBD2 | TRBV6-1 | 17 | CASSEALGLAGADTQYF | TGTGCCAGCAGTGAAGCGCTTGGACTAGCGGGGGCAGATACGCAGTATTTT
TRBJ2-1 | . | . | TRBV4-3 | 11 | CASSRNHEQFF | TGCGCCAGCAGCCGTAATCATGAGCAGTTCTTC
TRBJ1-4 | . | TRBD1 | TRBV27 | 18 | CASSYKGGRPTTNEKLFF | TGTGCCAGCAGTTACAAAGGGGGCCGCCCCACAACTAATGAAAAACTGTTTTTT
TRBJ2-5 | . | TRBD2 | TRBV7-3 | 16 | CASSLMASGVQETQYF | TGTGCCAGCAGCTTAATGGCTAGCGGGGTCCAAGAGACCCAGTACTTC
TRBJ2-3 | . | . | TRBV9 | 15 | CASSVGAGVTDTQYF | TGTGCCAGCAGCGTAGGGGCAGGGGTCACAGATACGCAGTATTTT
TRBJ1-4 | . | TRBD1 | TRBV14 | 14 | CASRNRGLGEKLFF | TGTGCCAGCAGGAACAGGGGGCTAGGTGAAAAACTGTTTTTT
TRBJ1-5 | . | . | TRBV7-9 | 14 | CASSLQGGHQPQHF | TGTGCCAGCAGCCTTCAGGGAGGCCACCAGCCCCAGCATTTT
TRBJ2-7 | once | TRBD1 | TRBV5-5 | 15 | CASSKVDRASLGQYF | TGTGCCAGCAGCAAGGTGGACAGGGCGAGCCTAGGCCAGTACTTC
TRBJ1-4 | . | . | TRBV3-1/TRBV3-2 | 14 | CASSQEPRDEKLFF | TGTGCCAGCAGCCAAGAGCCCCGCGATGAAAAACTGTTTTTT
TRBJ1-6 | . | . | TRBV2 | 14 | CATRGVQGNSPLHF | TGTGCCACTCGGGGGGTACAAGGAAATTCACCCCTCCACTTT
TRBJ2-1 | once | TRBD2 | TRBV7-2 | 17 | CASAQLAGGPFYNEQFF | TGTGCCAGCGCCCAACTAGCGGGGGGCCCGTTCTACAATGAGCAGTTCTTC
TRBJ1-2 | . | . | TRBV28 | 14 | CASNQDSLNYGYTF | TGTGCCAGCAACCAAGACAGCCTTAACTATGGCTACACCTTC
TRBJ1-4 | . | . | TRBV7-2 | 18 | CASSLNPQGGAVNEKLFF | TGTGCCAGCAGCCTAAACCCCCAAGGTGGGGCAGTAAATGAAAAACTGTTTTTT
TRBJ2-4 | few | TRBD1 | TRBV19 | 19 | CASSIMTGIDFGAKNIQYF | TGTGCCAGTAGTATAATGACAGGGATCGATTTCGGAGCCAAAAACATTCAGTACTTC
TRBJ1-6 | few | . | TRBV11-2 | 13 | CASSPGEHSPLHF | TGTGCCAGCAGCCCCGGTGAGCATTCACCCCTCCACTTT
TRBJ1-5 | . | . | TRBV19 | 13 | CASSFRENQPQHF | TGTGCCAGTAGTTTCAGGGAAAATCAGCCCCAGCATTTT